This T cell receptor (beta chain) was captured by sequencing in a study of identical twins. In its sample, this clonotype was seen many times. Template switching (which added a universal primer site) was used, and cDNA carried unique molecular identifiers. MiXCR, run by TCRdb on the 5' RACE reads, gives a single entry per CDR3 protein. The table lists some 500,000 distinct CDR3 sequences, 9.6% of them singletons. The same data also contributed to another study, on yellow fever vaccine responses in identical twins.

The specimen was PBMCs. The source of this sequence is a woman in her late teens or twenties in good health.

In DNA, the CDR3 is TGTGCCAGCAGCTTGTTCGTCCGCACAGATACGCAGTATTTT. This sequence encodes CASSLFVRTDTQYF. V and J are TRBV5-6 and TRBJ2-3; D ambiguous. The V gene lost 1 base and the J gene lost 1 base, with 7 bases spanning the gap. Germline V CDR1 and CDR2: SGHDT, YYEEEE. The CDR3 extends over 14 amino acids.